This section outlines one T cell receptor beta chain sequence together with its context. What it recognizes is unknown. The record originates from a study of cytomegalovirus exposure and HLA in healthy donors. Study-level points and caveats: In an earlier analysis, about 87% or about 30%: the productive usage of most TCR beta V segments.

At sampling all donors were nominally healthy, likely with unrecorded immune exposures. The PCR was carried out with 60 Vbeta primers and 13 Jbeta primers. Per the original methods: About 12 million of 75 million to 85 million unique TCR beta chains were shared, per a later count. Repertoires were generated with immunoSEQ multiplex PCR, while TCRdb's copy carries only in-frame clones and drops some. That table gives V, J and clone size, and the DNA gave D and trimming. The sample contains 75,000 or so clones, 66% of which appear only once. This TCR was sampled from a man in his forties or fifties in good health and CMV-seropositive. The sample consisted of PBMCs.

CDR3 sequence: CASSHDGGGSYNEQFF. In DNA, the CDR3 is TGCGCCAGCAGCCACGATGGCGGGGGTTCCTACAATGAGCAGTTCTTC. The chain combines TRBV4-3 with TRBJ2-1, with TRBD2 matching over 7 bases. Germline CDR1 reads LGHNA; CDR2 reads YSLEER. The CDR3 covers 16 residues. V shed 3 bases and J 1 base; nucleotides not matched to a gene: 6.